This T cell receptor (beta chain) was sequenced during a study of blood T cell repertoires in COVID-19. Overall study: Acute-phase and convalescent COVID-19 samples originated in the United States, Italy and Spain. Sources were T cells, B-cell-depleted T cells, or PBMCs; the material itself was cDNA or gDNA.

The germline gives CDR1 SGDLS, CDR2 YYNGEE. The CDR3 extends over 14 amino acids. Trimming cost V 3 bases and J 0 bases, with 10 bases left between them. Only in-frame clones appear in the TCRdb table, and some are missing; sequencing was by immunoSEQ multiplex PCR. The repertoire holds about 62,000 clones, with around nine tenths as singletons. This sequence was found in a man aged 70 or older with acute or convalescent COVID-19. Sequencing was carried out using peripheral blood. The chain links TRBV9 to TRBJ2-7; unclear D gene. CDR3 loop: CASSAVSSSYEQYF. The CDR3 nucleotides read TGTGCCAGCAGCGCCGTCTCGAGCTCCTACGAGCAGTACTTC.